Below are 23 T cell receptor beta chains sequenced from a single sample in a study of glioma-infiltrating T cells. TCR alpha and beta CDR3 regions were amplified from RNA using iRepertoire nested multiplex PCR. MiXCR was run by TCRdb on the multiplex PCR reads, yielding one entry per CDR3 protein. The top ten hold 5% to 5.5% of the sample, which has some 160,000 distinct CDR3 sequences, approximately 40% seen once. Sequencing was done on a sample of glioma tissue, nonneoplastic brain tissue, or PBMCs (not recorded which). Source of these receptors: a human donor with low-grade glioma or glioblastoma, undergoing nonglioma brain surgery, or in good health (not recorded which).

This clonotype is classed as medium-sized. V is TRBV7-6 and J is TRBJ2-1; 8 bases map to TRBD2. The CDR3 loop spans 15 amino acids. The germline V gene has CDR1 SGHVS and CDR2 FNYEAQ. V lost 3 bases and J lost 8; bases outside the gene matches: 9. Written as DNA, the CDR3 is TGTGCCAGCAGCTTTAGCGGGGCAGCCTATGATGAGCAGTTCTTC. Protein: CASSFSGAAYDEQFF.

This chain connects TRBV28 to TRBJ2-3; possibly TRBD2 for D (5 bases). The V end was cut by 6 bases, the J end by 3 bases, with 19 bases between. The CDR3 runs to 16 residues. From germline, CDR1 is MDHEN and CDR2 SYDVKM. CDR3 bases: TGTGCCAGCAGGTTGAGTATCCCCGGGAAAACAGATACGCAGTATTTT. It codes for CASRLSIPGKTDTQYF.

This clonotype has a count of ten or more. The V and J genes are TRBV12-3 or TRBV12-4 and TRBJ1-2; 9 bases agree with TRBD1. The CDR3 is 14 amino acids. J gave up 8 bases and V 7 bases, and 11 bases lay outside the gene matches. CDR3 nucleotide sequence: TGTGCCAGCACGACACAGGGGGCGTATGAGGGCTACACCTTC. Encoded protein: CASTTQGAYEGYTF.

The sample holds one count of this clonotype. A much more abundant neighbour one base away suggests this may be a read error. The J gene is TRBJ2-2, the V gene TRBV6-2 or TRBV6-3, with D tentatively TRBD1 or TRBD2 (6 bases each). The CDR3 is 18 amino acids. V was cut by 0 bases and J by 4 bases, with 18 bases left in between. Looked up from germline, CDR1 is MNHEY and CDR2 is SVGEGT. The CDR3 DNA follows: TGTGCCAGCAGTTACTCCCCTCTAAGGGGGAGGAGCACCGGGGAGCTGTTTTTT. This sequence encodes CASSYSPLRGRSTGELFF.

Many counts were recorded for this clonotype. The CDR3 DNA is TGTGCCAGCAGTTGGATGAACAATGAGCAGTTCTTC. It specifies CASSWMNNEQFF. The rearrangement joins TRBV7-2 to TRBJ2-1; D uncertain. The CDR3 contains 12 residues. The germline V and J ends were trimmed by 6 bases and 5 bases, with 8 bases remaining between them. Per the germline V gene, CDR1 is SGHTA and CDR2 is FQGNSA.

This clonotype occurred a few times. A read error is possible here, since a much larger clone lies one base away. Here the CDR3 reads CASTGGGMGYNEQFF. In nucleotides, the CDR3 is TGTGCCAGCACCGGGGGAGGCATGGGGTACAATGAGCAGTTCTTC. V is TRBV28 and J is TRBJ2-1, with D possibly being TRBD2 (6 bases). Germline lookup yields CDR1 MDHEN and CDR2 SYDVKM. This CDR3 region has 15 residues. V was clipped by 7 bases and J by 4 bases, with 17 bases between them.

As to this clonotype: Compared with germline, one end of the junction differs, possibly owing to a read error. The V and J genes are TRBV12-5 and TRBJ2-1; a possible D gene is TRBD1 (7 bases). The V gene's germline CDR1 is LGHNT and CDR2 FRNRAP. The CDR3 is made up of 19 amino acids. CDR3 residues: CASGLVTGDRGSDYKEQFF. CDR3 nucleotides: TGTGCTAGTGGTTTGGTCACAGGGGATCGCGGGTCGGACTACAAAGAGCAGTTCTTC.

Comment on this clonotype: This may be a read error: a much more frequent sequence differs by one nucleotide. The CDR3 region is CASVYDREYGHTF. In DNA, the CDR3 is TGTGCCAGCGTCTACGACAGGGAATATGGCCACACCTTC. V gene TRBV6-1 combines with J gene TRBJ1-2, with 7 bases identical to TRBD1. Germline CDR1 MNHNS, CDR2 SASEGT. This CDR3 is built from 13 residues.

This chain joins TRBV18 and TRBJ2-1; D gene uncertain. This CDR3 has 11 amino acids. V dropped 4 bases and J dropped 7 bases, with 5 bases sitting between them. CDR1 is KGHSH and CDR2 is LQKENI in the germline V gene. The CDR3 coding sequence is TGTGCCAGCTCACAAAAGAATGAGCAGTTCTTC. This sequence encodes CASSQKNEQFF. The whole variable domain, filled in from reference TRBV18 and TRBJ2-1, reads NAGVMQNPRHLVRRRGQEARLRCSPMKGHSHVYWYRQLPEEGLKFMVYLQKENIIDESGMPKERFSAEFPKEGPSILRIQQVVRGDSAAYFCASSQKNEQFFGPGTRLTVL.

For this clonotype: Here the CDR3 omits its conserved ending phenylalanine or tryptophan, so a read error is the likely source. V and J are TRBV28 and TRBJ2-5; D is uncertain. CDR3 size: 13 residues. Germline V CDR1 and CDR2: MDHEN, SYDVKM. V lost 6 bases to trimming and J lost 3 bases, with 11 bases between them. The CDR3 loop is CASRPTWEETQYL. DNA for the CDR3: TGTGCCAGCAGGCCCACTTGGGAAGAGACCCAGTACCTC.

This clonotype has only a few counts. The missing conserved phenylalanine or tryptophan at the end of this CDR3 makes a read error likely. The chain uses TRBV20-1 and TRBJ2-7; weak D call: TRBD2 (5 bases). CDR3 length: 16 amino acids. V was clipped by 3 bases and J by 7 bases, with 25 bases between them. CDR1 DFQATT and CDR2 SNEGSKA come from the germline V gene (reference sequence). In DNA form, the CDR3 reads TGCAGTGCTAGGGTCCCCCGGGGTCGGGATGGTGGGGAGCAGTACCTC. It codes for CSARVPRGRDGGEQYL.

On this clonotype itself: Just one base apart from a much larger clone, this may be a read error. V gene TRBV6-1 combines with J gene TRBJ2-5, with 8 positions matching TRBD1. This CDR3 contains 14 residues. Germline V gene data show CDR1 as MNHNS and CDR2 as SASEGT. CDR3: CASSELQGEETKYF. The CDR3, as DNA: TGTGCCAGCAGTGAATTACAGGGGGAAGAGACCAAGTACTTC.

This clonotype turned up a few times. This could be a read error, since a much larger clone is one nucleotide away. The chain is built from TRBV3-1 and TRBJ2-7, with a weak D call TRBD2 (5 bases). The length of the CDR3 is 11 residues. Germline V CDR1 and CDR2: LGHDT, YNNKEL (reference sequence). CDR3 protein: CASGQRYEQYF. The CDR3 bases are TGTGCCAGCGGCCAGCGGTACGAGCAGTACTTC.

Regarding this clonotype: Germline and junction disagree at one end, which may indicate a read error. The gene calls are TRBV6-5 and TRBJ1-5; possibly TRBD1 for D (6 bases). The CDR3 sequence is 14 residues long. The germline V gene encodes CDR1 MNHEY and CDR2 SVGAGI. This chain's CDR3 is CARSYAGDGKPQHF. CDR3 nucleotide sequence: TGTGCCAGAAGTTACGCAGGGGATGGTAAGCCCCAGCATTTT.

As concerns this clonotype: A much larger clone lies a single base off, so this may be a read error. The chain employs TRBV28 and TRBJ2-7, with TRBD2 identical over 11 bases. CDR1 and CDR2 (germline): MDHEN, SYDVKM. Trimming took 4 bases from V and 7 from J; bases not matched to a gene: 9. The CDR3 spans 15 residues. The CDR3 region is CASSSLAGGSSEQYF. CDR3 DNA: TGTGCCAGCAGTTCTCTAGCGGGAGGTTCTTCGGAGCAGTACTTC. Filled out from reference TRBV28 and TRBJ2-7, the complete variable domain reads DVKVTQSSRYLVKRTGEKVFLECVQDMDHENMFWYRQDPGLGLRLIYFSYDVKMKEKGDIPEGYSVSREKKERFSLILESASTNQTSMYLCASSSLAGGSSEQYFGPGTRLTVT.

This clonotype has a handful of counts. The genes are TRBV4-1 and TRBJ2-5; 10 nucleotides agree with TRBD2. The CDR3 covers 14 residues. J was trimmed by 3 bases and V by 4 bases; bases with no gene match: 2. The V gene's germline CDR1 is MGHRA and CDR2 YSYEKL. The CDR3 DNA follows: TGCGCCAGCAGCCTCCTAGCGGGAGAAGAGACCCAGTACTTC. This codes for CASSLLAGEETQYF.

This clonotype was counted at least ten times. V usage is TRBV6-1 and J usage is TRBJ2-3; 9 bases align to TRBD1. The CDR3 length is 14 residues. V was pared by 7 bases and J by 8 bases, with 10 bases of the junction left unmatched. Germline V CDR1 and CDR2: MNHNS, SASEGT. CDR3 sequence (DNA): TGTGCCAGCACCGGGACAGGGACAAGGGGTACGCAGTATTTT. Its translation: CASTGTGTRGTQYF.

At least ten counts were recorded for this clonotype. The chain's CDR3 is CASRGPGLVTDTQYF. CDR3 in DNA: TGTGCCAGCAGAGGACCAGGTCTAGTCACAGATACGCAGTATTTT. This chain uses TRBV12-3 or TRBV12-4 with TRBJ2-3; D is unclear. Trimming stripped 6 bases from V and 2 bases from J, with 15 bases between. CDR3 length: 15 amino acids.

This clonotype came up many times. The chain links TRBV27 to TRBJ1-6; D unclear. CDR3 length: 17 residues. Germline lookup yields CDR1 MNHEY and CDR2 SMNVEV (reference sequence). V lost 0 bases and J 7 bases, leaving 16 bases between the germline ends. The CDR3 DNA is TGTGCCAGCAGTTTATCCCGTCCTCGGAGAGCGAATTCACCCCTCCACTTT. It encodes CASSLSRPRRANSPLHF.

This clonotype was picked up one time. The rearrangement joins TRBV4-1 to TRBJ2-7; D ambiguous. With 1 base removed from V and 1 base from J, the gap between germline ends came to 5 bases. CDR3 length equals 13 residues. The germline CDR1 and CDR2 sequences are MGHRA and YSYEKL. In nucleotides, the CDR3 is TGCGCCAGCAGCCAAGTTAGATCCTACGAGCAGTACTTC. Translating it yields CASSQVRSYEQYF.

About this clonotype: This may come from a read error, since a much larger clone is one base off. The chain's CDR3 is CATREQVYEQYF. The CDR3 coding sequence is TGTGCCACCAGAGAACAGGTCTACGAGCAGTACTTC. The V and J genes are TRBV24-1 and TRBJ2-7, with D possibly being TRBD1 (5 bases). CDR1 is KGHDR, CDR2 SFDVKD, per germline. V gave up 7 bases and J gave up 3 bases, with 9 bases separating them. CDR3 length equals 12 residues.

The table lists this clonotype with many counts. The rearrangement uses TRBV19 and TRBJ2-7, with 11 bases aligning to TRBD2. The J segment lost 5 bases and the V segment lost 6 bases, leaving 3 bases of the junction unmatched. The V gene's germline CDR1 is LNHDA and CDR2 SQIVND (reference sequence). The CDR3 length is 13 residues. The CDR3 region is CASRPTSGNEQYF. The CDR3 nucleotides are TGTGCCAGTAGGCCGACTAGCGGGAACGAGCAGTACTTC. Together with reference TRBV19 and TRBJ2-7, the CDR3 gives the full variable domain: DGGITQSPKYLFRKEGQNVTLSCEQNLNHDAMYWYRQDPGQGLRLIYYSQIVNDFQKGDIAEGYSVSREKKESFPLTVTSAQKNPTAFYLCASRPTSGNEQYFGPGTRLTVT.

This clonotype was counted between two and nine times. Since a much larger clone is just one base distant, this may be a read error. This chain uses TRBV7-2 with TRBJ1-1; D is undetermined. The CDR3 spans 11 residues. The germline V gene has CDR1 SGHTA and CDR2 FQGNSA. CDR3 sequence (DNA): TGTGCCAGCAGCCGATACACTAAAGCTTTCTTT. Translation gives CASSRYTKAFF.